The next 13 T cell receptor beta chains were all read from a single sample in a study of beta chain features in type 1 diabetes. Expressed TCRB transcripts were sequenced after all isolated RNA was converted to cDNA. Sequenced by immunoSEQ multiplex PCR; TCRdb stores in-frame clones only, minus some. The sample shows roughly 240,000 clones, 24% of them seen only once. No antigens are known for them. Overall study results and limits: Within each of all four CD4+ subsets, Type 1 diabetes patients had TCRB CDR3s that were moderately but significantly shorter.

The sample was naive CD4+ T cells from blood. These receptors came from a woman under 40 with type 1 diabetes.

This chain connects TRBV2 to TRBJ2-1; D is undetermined. The germline V gene encodes CDR1 SNHLY and CDR2 FYNNEI. V shed 6 bases and J shed 4 bases, with 4 bases lying between them. This CDR3 contains 11 residues. The CDR3 loop is CASREYNEQFF. DNA of the CDR3: TGTGCCAGCAGAGAGTACAATGAGCAGTTCTTC.

This clone has just a few counts. V and J are TRBV10-3 and TRBJ1-1; D gene unclear. Deletions cut 7 bases from V and 1 base from J, with 10 bases between. Per the germline V gene, CDR1 is ENHRY and CDR2 is SYGVKD. The CDR3 consists of 13 residues. This CDR3 reads CAITSIRNTEAFF. The DNA for the CDR3 is TGTGCCATCACCTCTATAAGGAACACTGAAGCTTTCTTT.

The CDR3 DNA reads as TGCGCCAGCAGCTTGGCCCCAGACAGGAGGAAGTACCAAGAGACCCAGTACTTC. Encoded protein: CASSLAPDRRKYQETQYF. The gene calls are TRBV5-1 and TRBJ2-5, with D maybe TRBD1 (6 bases). This CDR3 is built from 18 residues. Deletions cut 0 bases from V and 0 bases from J, with 18 bases between. Germline V gives CDR1 SGHRS, CDR2 YFSETQ.

The sample holds a few counts of this clone. The rearrangement links TRBV30 to TRBJ2-3, with 7 nucleotides matching TRBD1. The CDR3 has 14 amino acids. CDR1 is GTSNPN and CDR2 is SVGIG in the germline V gene (reference sequence). J gave up 4 bases and V 2 bases, and 6 bases lay outside the gene matches. The CDR3 loop is CAWSTRQGPDTQYF. DNA of the CDR3: TGTGCCTGGAGTACCCGACAGGGACCAGATACGCAGTATTTT. Full variable domain (rest looked up from reference TRBV30 and TRBJ2-3): SQTIHQWPATLVQPVGSPLSLECTVEGTSNPNLYWYRQAAGRGLQLLFYSVGIGQISSEVPQNLSASRPQDRQFILSSKKLLLSDSGFYLCAWSTRQGPDTQYFGPGTRLTVL.

This clone has more than one count but fewer than ten. This chain connects TRBV6-6 to TRBJ1-5; 7 nucleotides line up with TRBD1. After removal of 10 bases from V and 15 bases from J, the junction contained 3 bases not matched to a gene. CDR3 length: 8 residues. The germline gives CDR1 MNHNY, CDR2 SVGAGI (reference sequence). This CDR3 is CATQGGHF. The CDR3 nucleotides are TGTGCCACCCAGGGGGGGCATTTT.

This clone showed up just a few times. The chain joins TRBV7-9 to TRBJ2-2; 7 bases align to TRBD2. The CDR3 sequence is 15 residues long. Germline V gene sequence: CDR1 SEHNR, CDR2 FQNEAQ (reference sequence). J gave up 6 bases and V 5 bases, and 9 bases lay outside the gene matches. The CDR3 reads CASSVRGEVAGELFF. The CDR3 bases are TGTGCCAGCAGCGTACGGGGGGAAGTTGCCGGGGAGCTGTTTTTT.

Here the CDR3 DNA reads TGTGCCAGCAGTTCCCCGGGCCAAGAGACCCAGTACTTC. This encodes CASSSPGQETQYF. The chain couples TRBV27 to TRBJ2-5; no clear D. This CDR3 has 13 amino acids. V was shortened by 4 bases and J by 1 base, with 7 bases between the two germline ends. The germline CDR1 and CDR2 sequences are MNHEY and SMNVEV (reference sequence).

This clone turned up a few times. The chain carries TRBV5-1 and TRBJ2-1; D not certain. The CDR3 is 11 amino acids. Per germline, CDR1 SGHRS and CDR2 YFSETQ. Trimming took 3 bases from V and 6 from J, leaving 4 bases between them. CDR3 in amino acids: CASSYSNEQFF. The CDR3 nucleotides read TGCGCCAGCAGCTATAGCAATGAGCAGTTCTTC.

This clone was counted between two and nine times. The chain couples TRBV4-1 to TRBJ1-2, with 9 bases aligning to TRBD1. The CDR3 sequence is 15 residues long. J was trimmed by 8 bases and V by 2 bases; bases with no gene match: 9. Germline CDR1 MGHRA, CDR2 YSYEKL. This CDR3 reads CASSQPGQGRKGYTF. The CDR3 DNA is TGCGCCAGCAGCCAACCGGGACAGGGACGTAAGGGCTACACCTTC.

This clone came up a few times. CDR3 protein: CSGTGTSGDEQFF. The CDR3 DNA is TGCAGCGGGACCGGGACTAGCGGCGATGAGCAGTTCTTC. The chain links TRBV29-1 to TRBJ2-1, with 11 bases lining up with TRBD2. V lost 7 bases, J lost 8 bases, and 7 bases stayed unmatched. The CDR3 is made up of 13 amino acids. CDR1 SQVTM and CDR2 ANQGSEA come from the germline V gene.

The chain links TRBV11-2 to TRBJ2-1, with no clear D. V was pared by 1 base and J by 4 bases, with 5 bases between. Germline CDR1 SGHAT, CDR2 FQNNGV. CDR3 size: 13 residues. The CDR3, as DNA: TGTGCCAGCAGCTTAGTACGGTACAATGAGCAGTTCTTC. It yields the protein CASSLVRYNEQFF.

V is TRBV2 and J is TRBJ2-5; D uncertain. Germline V gene lookup returns CDR1 SNHLY and CDR2 FYNNEI. CDR3 length: 13 amino acids. V dropped 6 bases and J dropped 7 bases, with 15 bases sitting between them. CDR3 sequence: CASRPTPGGTQYF. The CDR3 nucleotides are TGTGCCAGCAGACCTACTCCCGGCGGGACCCAGTACTTC.

This clone was seen only a few times. V gene TRBV30 combines with J gene TRBJ1-4; D is unclear. The CDR3 runs to 13 residues. V lost 0 bases and J lost 3, with 5 bases in between. Germline CDR1 reads GTSNPN; CDR2 reads SVGIG (reference sequence). The CDR3 sequence is CAWSVQANEKLFF. The CDR3 DNA reads as TGTGCCTGGAGTGTACAAGCTAATGAAAAACTGTTTTTT.